This T cell receptor beta chain was captured by sequencing in a study of shared clonotypes between healthy human individuals. The overall study: The composition of the donors was two women and a few men aged 18 to 49. Study conclusions and caveats: Clonotype sharing across donors was expected to vary with sequencing depth.

Trimming took 1 base from V and 3 from J; bases not matched to a gene: 6. Germline CDR1 MGHRA, CDR2 YSYEKL. The CDR3 runs 15 residues. Naive CD8 isolation took CD45RO-negative cells positively selected for CCR7 and excluded terminally differentiated effector memory CD45RA+ cells. Healthy HIV-negative adults without recent acute infections or vaccinations served as donors. Measured with immunoSEQ multiplex PCR; TCRdb has only the in-frame clones, and not every one. Seen here are about 2 million clones, around 96% observed once, and the top ten hold roughly 1%. As to this clone: As yet, its antigen is unknown.

Sequenced: naive CD8+ T cells sorted from blood. The clonotype was recovered from a young man in good health. The chain carries TRBV4-1 and TRBJ2-7, with 7 bases lining up with TRBD1. CDR3 sequence (DNA): TGCGCCAGCAGCCAAGCAAGGGGGCCGAACTACGAGCAGTACTTC. It is translated as CASSQARGPNYEQYF.